This TCR beta chain emerged from a study of T cell responses to AZD1222 COVID-19 vaccine. The CDR3 sequence is 14 residues long. Germline V gives CDR1 MNHEY, CDR2 SVGAGI. With 5 bases removed from V and 4 bases from J, the gap between germline ends came to 14 bases. Assay used: immunoSEQ multiplex PCR; TCRdb lists only in-frame clones, some missing. The profile shows approximately 140,000 clones, around 91% of them singletons. This clonotype originated in an adult in good health. This material consisted of peripheral blood, taken on day 0 of AZD1222 vaccination. The chain combines TRBV6-5 with TRBJ1-1, with D possibly matching TRBD1 (5 bases). The CDR3 DNA reads TGTGCCAGCAGTACTTTTAGGGGAGGCACTGAAGCTTTCTTT. This translates into CASSTFRGGTEAFF.